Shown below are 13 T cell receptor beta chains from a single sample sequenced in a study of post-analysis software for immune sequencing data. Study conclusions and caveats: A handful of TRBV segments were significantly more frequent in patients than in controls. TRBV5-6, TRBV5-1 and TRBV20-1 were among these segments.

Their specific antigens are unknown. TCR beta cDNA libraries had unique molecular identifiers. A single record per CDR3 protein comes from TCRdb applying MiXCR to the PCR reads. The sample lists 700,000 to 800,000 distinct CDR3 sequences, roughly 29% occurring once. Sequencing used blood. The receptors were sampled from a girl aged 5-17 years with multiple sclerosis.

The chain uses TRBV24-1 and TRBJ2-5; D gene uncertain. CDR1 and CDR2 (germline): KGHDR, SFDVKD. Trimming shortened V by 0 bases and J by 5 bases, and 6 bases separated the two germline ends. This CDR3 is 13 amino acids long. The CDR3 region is CATSDLSGETQYF. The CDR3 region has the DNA TGTGCCACCAGTGATTTGTCAGGCGAGACCCAGTACTTC.

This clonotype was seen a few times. CDR3 region: CASSVELSTEAFF. In nucleotides, the CDR3 is TGTGCCAGCAGCGTAGAACTGTCCACTGAAGCTTTCTTT. This sequence joins TRBV9 and TRBJ1-1, with unresolved D. Trimming removed 0 bases from V and 4 bases from J, with 7 bases in between. Germline V gene sequence: CDR1 SGDLS, CDR2 YYNGEE. The CDR3 sequence is 13 residues long.

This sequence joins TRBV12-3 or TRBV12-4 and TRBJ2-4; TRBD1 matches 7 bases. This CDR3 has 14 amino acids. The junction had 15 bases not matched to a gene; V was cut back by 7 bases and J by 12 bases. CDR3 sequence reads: CASTGQTTLAPQYF. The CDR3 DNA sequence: TGTGCCAGCACGGGACAGACCACACTCGCCCCTCAGTACTTC.

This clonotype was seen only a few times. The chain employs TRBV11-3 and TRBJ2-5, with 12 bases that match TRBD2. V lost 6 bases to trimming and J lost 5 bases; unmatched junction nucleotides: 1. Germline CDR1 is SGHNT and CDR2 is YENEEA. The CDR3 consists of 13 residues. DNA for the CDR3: TGTGCCAGCAGTGGACTAGCGGGGGAGACCCAGTACTTC. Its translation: CASSGLAGETQYF.

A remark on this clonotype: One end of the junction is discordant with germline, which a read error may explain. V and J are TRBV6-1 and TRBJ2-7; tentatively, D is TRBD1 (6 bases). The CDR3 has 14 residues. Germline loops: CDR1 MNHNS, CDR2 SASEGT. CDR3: CASREANRVYEQYF. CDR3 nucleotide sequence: TGTGCCAGCAGGGAAGCTAACAGGGTCTACGAGCAGTACTTC.

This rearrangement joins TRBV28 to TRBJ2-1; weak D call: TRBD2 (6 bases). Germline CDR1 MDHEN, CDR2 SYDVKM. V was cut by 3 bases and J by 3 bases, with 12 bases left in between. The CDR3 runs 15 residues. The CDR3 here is CASSFSSGRYNEQFF. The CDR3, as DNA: TGTGCCAGCAGTTTCTCGAGCGGGCGCTACAATGAGCAGTTCTTC.

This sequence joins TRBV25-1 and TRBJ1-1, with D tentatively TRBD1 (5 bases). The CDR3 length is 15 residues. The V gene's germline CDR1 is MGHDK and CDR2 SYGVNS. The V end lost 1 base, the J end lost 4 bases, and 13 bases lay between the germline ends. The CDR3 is CASSESEGPGTEAFF. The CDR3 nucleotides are TGTGCCAGCAGTGAATCCGAGGGGCCCGGCACTGAAGCTTTCTTT.

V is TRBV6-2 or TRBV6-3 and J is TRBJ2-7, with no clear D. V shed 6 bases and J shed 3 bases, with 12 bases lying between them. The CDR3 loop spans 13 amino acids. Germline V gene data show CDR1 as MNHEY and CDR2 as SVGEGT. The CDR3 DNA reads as TGTGCCAGCAGCCCTCTGGCAGTCTACGAGCAGTACTTC. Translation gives CASSPLAVYEQYF.

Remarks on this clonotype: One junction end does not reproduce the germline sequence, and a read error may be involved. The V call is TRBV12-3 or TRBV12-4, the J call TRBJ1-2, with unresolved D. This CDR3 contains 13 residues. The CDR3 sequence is CASSLYPDYGCTF. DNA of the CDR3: TGTGCCAGCAGTTTATACCCAGACTATGGCTGCACCTTC.

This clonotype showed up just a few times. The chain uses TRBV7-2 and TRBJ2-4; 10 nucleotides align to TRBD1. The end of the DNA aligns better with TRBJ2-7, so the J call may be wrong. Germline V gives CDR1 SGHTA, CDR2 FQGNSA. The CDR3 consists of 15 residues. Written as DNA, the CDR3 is TGTGCCAGCAGCTTATATGGGACAGGGGTTTACGAGCAGTACTTC. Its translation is CASSLYGTGVYEQYF.

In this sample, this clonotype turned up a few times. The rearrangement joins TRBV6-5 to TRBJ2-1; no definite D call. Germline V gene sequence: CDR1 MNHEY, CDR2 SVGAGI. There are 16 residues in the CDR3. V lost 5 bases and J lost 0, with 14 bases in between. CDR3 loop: CASSPTVLSSYNEQFF. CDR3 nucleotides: TGTGCCAGCAGTCCTACAGTACTTAGCTCCTACAATGAGCAGTTCTTC.

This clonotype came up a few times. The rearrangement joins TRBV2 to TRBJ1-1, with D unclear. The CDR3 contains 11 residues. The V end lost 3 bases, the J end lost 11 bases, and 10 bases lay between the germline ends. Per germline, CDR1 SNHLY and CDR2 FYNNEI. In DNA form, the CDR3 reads TGTGCCAGCAGTGAGTCGGTACGGGCTTTCTTT. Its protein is CASSESVRAFF.

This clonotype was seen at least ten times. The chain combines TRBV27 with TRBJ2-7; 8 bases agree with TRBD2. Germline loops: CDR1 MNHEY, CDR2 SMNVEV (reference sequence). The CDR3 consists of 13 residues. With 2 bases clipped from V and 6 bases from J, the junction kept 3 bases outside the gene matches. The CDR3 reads CASSLRGGPEQYF. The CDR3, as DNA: TGTGCCAGCAGTTTACGGGGGGGCCCCGAGCAGTACTTC.